Listed here are 9 T cell receptor beta chains from one sample, sequenced in a study of blood T cell repertoires in COVID-19. Generated by immunoSEQ multiplex PCR, the TCRdb table keeps only in-frame clones and is missing some. The sample includes 100,000 to 150,000 clones, around 83% of them seen just once. The material sequenced was peripheral blood. The receptors shown here come from an elderly man with active or convalescent COVID-19.

CDR3 in DNA: TGTGCCAGCAGCCAACAGGGCGGAGGCCAAGAGACCCAGTACTTC. Amino acids: CASSQQGGGQETQYF. V usage is TRBV6-2 or TRBV6-3 and J usage is TRBJ2-5, with a possible D match to TRBD1 (6 bases). The V end was cut by 6 bases, the J end by 1 base, with 15 bases between. CDR1 is MNHEY, CDR2 SVGEGT, per germline. The CDR3 is 15 residues long.

J is TRBJ2-7 and V is TRBV7-2; 9 bases fit TRBD2. The J segment lost 5 bases and the V segment lost 1 base, leaving 12 bases of the junction unmatched. This CDR3 is 17 amino acids long. Germline assignment: CDR1 SGHTA and CDR2 FQGNSA. CDR3 sequence (DNA): TGTGCCAGCAGCTTAGATCCACCCTGGCGGGGGGGAAACGAGCAGTACTTC. Translated: CASSLDPPWRGGNEQYF.

V and J are TRBV6-1 and TRBJ1-5; D gene unclear. Trimming removed 0 bases at V and 4 bases at J, with 13 bases between. Germline V gene sequence: CDR1 MNHNS, CDR2 SASEGT. The CDR3 has 16 residues. The CDR3 nucleotides read TGTGCCAGCAGTGAAGCGCCTCCGGGTGTTAATCAGCCCCAGCATTTT. Translating gives CASSEAPPGVNQPQHF.

The chain is built from TRBV6-6 and TRBJ1-5, with D tentatively TRBD1 (5 bases). V lost 7 bases and J lost 7, with 14 bases in between. Germline CDR1 and CDR2: MNHNY and SVGAGI (reference sequence). The CDR3 runs 13 residues. The CDR3 region is CASKGGDGQPQHF. Written as DNA, the CDR3 is TGTGCCAGCAAAGGAGGGGACGGACAGCCCCAGCATTTT.

The chain has TRBV24-1 and TRBJ1-6; D is ambiguous. Germline values: CDR1 KGHDR, CDR2 SFDVKD. This CDR3 region has 16 residues. Trimming stripped 0 bases from V and 6 bases from J, with 11 bases between. The CDR3 region has the DNA TGTGCCACCAGTGATTTGCGTGTAGATCGTAATTCACCCCTCCACTTT. Translated: CATSDLRVDRNSPLHF.

The chain recombines TRBV3-1 (or the pseudogene TRBV3-2) with TRBJ2-3; D gene ambiguous. Germline V gene sequence: CDR1 LGHDT, CDR2 YNNKEL (reference sequence). The CDR3 has 17 amino acids. Trimming stripped 0 bases from V and 0 bases from J, with 13 bases between. Here the CDR3 reads CASSQDAVVLSTDTQYF. The CDR3 coding sequence is TGTGCCAGCAGCCAAGACGCGGTAGTACTCAGCACAGATACGCAGTATTTT.

V gene TRBV19 combines with J gene TRBJ2-2, with 7 nucleotides matching TRBD1. The germline V gene has CDR1 LNHDA and CDR2 SQIVND (reference sequence). V was clipped by 4 bases and J by 8 bases; unmatched bases: 4. The CDR3 is made up of 13 amino acids. CDR3 in amino acids: CASSNRGTGELFF. The CDR3 DNA reads as TGTGCCAGTAGTAACAGGGGAACTGGGGAGCTGTTTTTT.

The J gene is TRBJ1-3, the V gene TRBV10-3; D is unresolved. CDR1 is ENHRY, CDR2 SYGVKD, per germline. This CDR3 comprises 16 residues. The V and J ends lost 2 bases and 3 bases respectively, with 14 bases between them. CDR3 loop: CAISEAGLKIGNTIYF. The CDR3, as DNA: TGTGCCATCAGTGAGGCAGGTTTAAAAATTGGAAACACCATATATTTT.

The chain is built from TRBV6-2 or TRBV6-3 and TRBJ2-7; maybe TRBD1 (5 bases). CDR1 is MNHEY, CDR2 SVGEGT, per germline. The V end was cut by 2 bases, the J end by 3 bases, with 11 bases between. This CDR3 spans 14 amino acids. CDR3 protein: CASSYQGENYEQYF. CDR3 bases: TGTGCCAGCAGTTACCAGGGTGAGAACTACGAGCAGTACTTC.